The entry below describes one T cell receptor beta chain. This clonotype showed up many times. Its antigen specificity is not known. No base-level quality is on record; no much larger clone is a single base apart. These data come from a study of early T cells in non-severe SARS-CoV-2 infection (dated by TCRdb to the early 2020s). For context, the study as a whole: Bulk RNA from unsorted whole blood was used for TCR sequencing, so alpha and beta chains could not be paired. General study outcomes and caveats: VDJdb matching was skewed toward anti-spike CD8 responses and likely underestimated virus-specific expansions, missing private and CD4 specificities.

From the cysteine up to the phenylalanine, the CDR3 has a length of 15 residues. The CDR3 DNA has 45 bases and is translated from base 1. In the germline V gene, CDR1 corresponds to SGHVS and CDR2 to FQNEAQ. V is reduced by 6 bases and J by 1 base, leaving a spacing of 14 bases between them. Libraries came from 5' RACE. Reads for this sample came from a NextSeq 500. Unique molecular identifiers were attached to individual cDNA molecules in the TCR library protocol so that sequencing error and PCR bias could be corrected. Both TCR alpha and beta chains were sequenced, and tight co-correlation was observed between alpha and beta sequence abundances in each sample. On the authors' methods: Decombinator V4 was used to perform V gene, J gene and CDR3 annotation of TCR sequences. TCRs were defined as expanded if a significant change between any two time points was detected under a Poisson model with p below 0.0001. TCR abundances were normalised to the total number of TCRs sequenced per sample and were expressed as counts per million. MAIT TCRs were defined by TRAV1-2 paired with TRAJ12, TRAJ20 or TRAJ33, and iNKT TCRs by TRAV10 paired with TRAJ18. A search of VDJdb, accessed on 1 November 2021, was run for TCRs annotated to CMV, EBV and SARS-CoV-2, with TCRs annotated for multiple antigens excluded. TCRdb reran the public reads through fastp at Q25 and MiXCR, keeping productive beta chains. Identical CDR3 protein sequences are pooled into one entry, listed with their most common genes and DNA. For this entry, the V and J calls and clone size follow TCRdb and not the study's own pipeline. The sample table holds some 98,000 distinct CDR3 sequences, of which more than 9.5% were seen once. The ten largest clones capture 5.1% of the sample.

The study was a case-control design nested within a healthcare worker cohort in London, UK, with weekly nasopharyngeal swab PCR tests and blood sampling. Healthcare workers were recruited during the week of the UK lockdown, between 23 and 31 March 2020, and followed weekly for up to roughly 15 weeks. The origin of this receptor is an adult who was a healthcare worker with PCR-confirmed SARS-CoV-2 infection or an uninfected control (not recorded which). The sequencing sample was made of whole blood. In this chain, TRBV7-8 is recombined with TRBJ2-3; TRBD2 might be the D gene, on 6 matching bases. The CDR3 protein: CASSRGWGGTDTQYF. The DNA is TGTGCCAGCAGTCGAGGGTGGGGGGGCACAGATACGCAGTATTTT.